A selection of T cell receptor beta chains follows, all from one sample in a study of identical twins. Using its own MiXCR run on the 5' RACE reads, TCRdb lists one record per CDR3 protein. The sample has 1.5 million or so distinct CDR3 sequences, around a third seen once. Material: cord blood. These receptors were obtained from a newborn girl in good health. Each CDR3 is given with its conserved first and last residue. The order of the fields is V gene, CDR3 protein.

>TRBV5-1
CASGHGLADYNEQYF
>TRBV29-1
CSVGDTSSNQPQHF
>TRBV6-5
CASSYSVSGEQYF
>TRBV7-9
CASSPLAGAPSDTQYF
>TRBV2
CASSEAQAGGAYNEQFF
>TRBV5-1
CASSHPGTGGEKLFF
>TRBV20-1
CSADPGAYTYEQYF
>TRBV9
CASSVVARYNEQFF
>TRBV29-1
CSVELGRDEQFF
>TRBV3-1
CASSHSGTPYEQYF
>TRBV25-1
CASSERGISRDEQFF
>TRBV4-1
CASSQRGRASYNEQFF
>TRBV12-3/TRBV12-4
CASSPGHPSTDTQYF
>TRBV5-1
CASSASRPMDEQYF
>TRBV5-4
CASSPDLLAGAGNEQFF
>TRBV6-5
CASSPTGRKNIQYF
>TRBV6-5
CASSYKVGDRDFLDSPLHF
>TRBV30
CAWSRQVEKLFF
>TRBV28
CASRDGRDSVYNEQFF
>TRBV4-1
CASSQPGTNSPLHF
>TRBV20-1
CSATNPDRGRWNEQYF
>TRBV10-1
CASSEPDTEAFF
>TRBV12-3/TRBV12-4
CASSTHRDRGEETQYF
>TRBV12-3/TRBV12-4
CASSSSGRGTYNEQYF
>TRBV25-1
CASSGTSADTQYF
>TRBV20-1
CSAGRTYRSDYNEQFF
>TRBV5-1
CASSSGQAGDIQYF
>TRBV7-9
CASSDGTKQPQHF
>TRBV6-2/TRBV6-3
CASSYSDWKGQEETQYF